This TCR beta chain emerged from a study of cytomegalovirus exposure and HLA in healthy donors. The study's findings and limits: The majority of CMV-associated TCR beta chains were reported as apparently HLA-restricted in a later analysis. In vitro assays verified that a few CMV-associated chains recognized CMV antigens specifically.

Researchers ran the PCR with 60 Vbeta and 13 Jbeta primers. TCRdb's copy holds only in-frame clones and misses some; the assay was immunoSEQ multiplex PCR. The table includes around 160,000 clones, about 64% detected once. The CDR3 extends over 13 amino acids. V was cut by 9 bases and J by 0 bases, with 11 bases left in between. Germline CDR1 SGHTS, CDR2 YDEGEE. As to this clone: Its antigen is as yet unknown.

The receptor comes from a man in his fifties or sixties in good health and CMV-seronegative. J is TRBJ2-3 and V is TRBV5-8, with a tentative D call TRBD2 (6 bases). The source material was PBMCs. The CDR3 region has the DNA TGTGCCAAAAGCGGGCCCAGCACAGATACGCAGTATTTT. The encoded protein is CAKSGPSTDTQYF.